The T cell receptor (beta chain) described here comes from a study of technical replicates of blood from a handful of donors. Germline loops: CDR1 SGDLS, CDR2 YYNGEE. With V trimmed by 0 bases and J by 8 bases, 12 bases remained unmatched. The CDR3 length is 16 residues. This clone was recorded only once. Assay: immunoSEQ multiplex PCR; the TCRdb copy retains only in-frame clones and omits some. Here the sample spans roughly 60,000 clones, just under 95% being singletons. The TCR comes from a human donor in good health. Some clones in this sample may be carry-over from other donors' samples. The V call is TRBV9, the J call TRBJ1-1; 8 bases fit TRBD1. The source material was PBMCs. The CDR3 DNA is TGTGCCAGCAGCGTAGCCCCCCACAGGGGGTCGCAAGAAGCTTTCTTT. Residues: CASSVAPHRGSQEAFF.